These 32 T cell receptor beta chains originate from one sample sequenced in a study of PD-1 blockade in classical Hodgkin lymphoma. All patients experienced relapse after autologous stem cell transplantation, and brentuximab vedotin exposure was variable. Isolation of CD4+ T cells from thawed PBMCs was performed by magnetic negative selection. Here immunoSEQ multiplex PCR was the method, and the copy in TCRdb shows in-frame clones only, minus some. The sample holds around 23,000 clones, roughly 84% seen once. The sample consisted of CD4+ T cells from blood, taken at baseline. The receptors derive from a human donor with classical Hodgkin lymphoma.

This rearrangement joins TRBV18 to TRBJ1-1; 7 nucleotides align to TRBD1. The V gene's germline CDR1 is KGHSH and CDR2 LQKENI. The CDR3 runs 15 residues. The V gene end was trimmed by 1 base and the J gene end by 1 base; junction bases not matched to a gene: 3. The CDR3 region has the DNA TGTGCCAGCTCACCACGGGGACAGCAGAACACTGAAGCTTTCTTT. This translates into CASSPRGQQNTEAFF.

The chain has TRBV30 and TRBJ2-2; no reliable D call. Between the trimmed V and J ends, which lost 1 base and 7 bases, there was a span of 4 bases. The germline V gene encodes CDR1 GTSNPN and CDR2 SVGIG (reference sequence). This CDR3 has 11 residues. The DNA for the CDR3 is TGTGCCTGGAGTGAAAACGGGGAGCTGTTTTTT. It yields the protein CAWSENGELFF.

J is TRBJ2-7 and V is TRBV7-9; 10 bases align to TRBD1. With 5 bases clipped from V and 5 bases from J, the junction kept 6 bases outside the gene matches. CDR1 and CDR2 (germline): SEHNR, FQNEAQ (reference sequence). This CDR3 has 14 residues. The chain's CDR3 is CASSARQGADEQYF. In nucleotides, the CDR3 is TGTGCCAGCAGCGCGCGACAGGGGGCGGACGAGCAGTACTTC.

Regarding this clone: Germline is not matched at one junction end, which may reflect a read error. V is TRBV5-5 and J is TRBJ2-7, with D uncertain. CDR3 length: 14 residues. Germline V lookup: CDR1 SGHKS, CDR2 YYEKEE (reference sequence). The CDR3 loop is CASSLTRLSDEQYF. The CDR3 coding sequence is TGTGCCAGCAGCCTTACACGACTCTCCGACGAGCAGTACTTC.

The chain couples TRBV7-2 to TRBJ2-7; D unclear. The CDR3 length is 14 residues. V was clipped by 2 bases and J by 1 base, with 9 bases between them. Germline CDR1 reads SGHTA; CDR2 reads FQGNSA. CDR3 bases: TGTGCCAGCAGCTTAAGCAGCGTATCCTACGAGCAGTACTTC. This encodes CASSLSSVSYEQYF.

The chain recombines TRBV5-1 with TRBJ2-2; D remains ambiguous. Germline V gives CDR1 SGHRS, CDR2 YFSETQ. V shed 0 bases and J shed 0 bases, with 6 bases lying between them. The CDR3 is 15 amino acids. CDR3 sequence reads: CASSLALSNTGELFF. The DNA of the CDR3 is TGCGCCAGCAGCTTGGCACTATCGAACACCGGGGAGCTGTTTTTT. The entire variable domain, with the rest obtained from reference TRBV5-1 and TRBJ2-2, is as follows: KAGVTQTPRYLIKTRGQQVTLSCSPISGHRSVSWYQQTPGQGLQFLFEYFSETQRNKGNFPGRFSGRQFSNSRSEMNVSTLELGDSALYLCASSLALSNTGELFFGEGSRLTVL.

Written as DNA, the CDR3 is TGTGCCAGCACCCGGAGGGAAGTCGGCGCACCCCTCCACTTT. This codes for CASTRREVGAPLHF. This chain joins TRBV7-8 and TRBJ1-6; D remains unclear. Germline V lookup: CDR1 SGHVS, CDR2 FQNEAQ. This CDR3 has 14 amino acids. The V and J ends lost 7 bases and 11 bases respectively, with 18 bases between them. The whole variable domain, remainder taken from reference TRBV7-8 and TRBJ1-6, is GAGVSQSPRYKVAKRGQDVALRCDPISGHVSLFWYQQALGQGPEFLTYFQNEAQLDKSGLPSDRFFAERPEGSVSTLKIQRTQQEDSAVYLCASTRREVGAPLHFGNGTRLTVT.

This chain uses TRBV14 with TRBJ1-2, with TRBD1 as a possible D gene (6 bases). The ends were cut back, 0 bases at V and 6 bases at J, with 17 bases in the middle. Germline CDR1 reads SGHDN; CDR2 reads FVKESK. The CDR3 runs to 16 residues. The CDR3 region is CASSQDLPAGEHGYTF. The CDR3 DNA follows: TGTGCCAGCAGCCAAGATCTCCCGGCAGGGGAACATGGCTACACCTTC.

V usage is TRBV5-1 and J usage is TRBJ1-1; 8 bases are a match to TRBD1. There are 13 residues in the CDR3. Germline trimming cut 8 bases from V and 5 bases from J; bases unmatched to any gene: 8. Germline CDR1 and CDR2: SGHRS and YFSETQ. CDR3 sequence: CASQDRVGTEAFF. In DNA, the CDR3 is TGCGCCAGTCAGGACAGGGTTGGGACTGAAGCTTTCTTT.

The chain uses TRBV27 and TRBJ2-6; D is possibly TRBD1 or TRBD2 (6 bases each). The V end lost 6 bases, the J end lost 4 bases, and 16 bases lay between the germline ends. The CDR3 covers 16 residues. Germline assignment: CDR1 MNHEY and CDR2 SMNVEV (reference sequence). In DNA, the CDR3 is TGTGCCAGCAGAAGCCCGGGGGCTGGGGGGGCCAACGTCCTGACTTTC. Residues: CASRSPGAGGANVLTF.

The J gene is TRBJ1-4, the V gene TRBV7-9; D might be TRBD1 (5 bases). V lost 2 bases and J 0 bases, leaving 10 bases between the germline ends. CDR1 and CDR2 (germline): SEHNR, FQNEAQ (reference sequence). This CDR3 has 16 residues. The CDR3 DNA reads TGTGCCAGCAGCTTACGCCAGGGAGCAACTAATGAAAAACTGTTTTTT. This translates into CASSLRQGATNEKLFF.

The chain recombines TRBV6-5 with TRBJ1-6; D remains ambiguous. Germline CDR1 reads MNHEY; CDR2 reads SVGAGI. The CDR3 is made up of 15 amino acids. The ends were cut back, 0 bases at V and 5 bases at J, with 8 bases in the middle. The CDR3, as DNA: TGTGCCAGCAGTTACTCGAAGCCGGATAATTCACCCCTCCACTTT. Its translation: CASSYSKPDNSPLHF.

The V call is TRBV5-1, the J call TRBJ2-3; D not resolved. The CDR3 sequence is 12 residues long. Trimming took off 4 bases at V and 4 bases at J, with 7 bases between the two ends. Germline V gives CDR1 SGHRS, CDR2 YFSETQ. The CDR3 here is CASSDEADTQYF. As DNA, the CDR3 is TGCGCCAGCAGCGACGAAGCAGATACGCAGTATTTT.

This clone was detected only a few times. V usage is TRBV27 and J usage is TRBJ2-3, with D uncertain. The germline V gene encodes CDR1 MNHEY and CDR2 SMNVEV (reference sequence). V was pared by 3 bases and J by 4 bases, with 11 bases between. The CDR3 totals 14 residues. The CDR3 coding sequence is TGTGCCAGCAGTTTGGGGTTACGGGCAGATACGCAGTATTTT. Translated, it gives CASSLGLRADTQYF.

The chain couples TRBV19 to TRBJ1-2; 7 nucleotides align to TRBD1. The V gene's germline CDR1 is LNHDA and CDR2 SQIVND (reference sequence). The length of the CDR3 is 16 residues. The V gene end was trimmed by 3 bases and the J gene end by 4 bases; junction bases not matched to a gene: 11. CDR3 bases: TGTGCCAGTAGTATCTCAACAGGGGCCGGATTCTATGGCTACACCTTC. Translating gives CASSISTGAGFYGYTF.

This sequence joins TRBV7-2 and TRBJ2-3; 11 bases line up with TRBD2. Trimming removed 5 bases from V and 7 bases from J; junction bases left unmatched: 5. This CDR3 is 14 amino acids long. Germline V CDR1 and CDR2: SGHTA, FQGNSA. The CDR3 reads CASSPGLAGNTQYF. CDR3 coding DNA: TGTGCCAGCAGCCCTGGACTAGCGGGTAATACGCAGTATTTT. The full variable domain, its missing parts supplied by reference TRBV7-2 and TRBJ2-3, is GAGVSQSPSNKVTEKGKDVELRCDPISGHTALYWYRQSLGQGLEFLIYFQGNSAPDKSGLPSDRFSAERTGGSVSTLTIQRTQQEDSAVYLCASSPGLAGNTQYFGPGTRLTVL.

The chain couples TRBV6-5 to TRBJ1-4; D unresolved. In germline, CDR1 is MNHEY, CDR2 SVGAGI. The CDR3 loop spans 16 amino acids. V was pared by 3 bases and J by 2 bases, with 13 bases between. This chain's CDR3 is CASSYERVRTNEKLFF. The CDR3 region has the DNA TGTGCCAGCAGTTATGAGAGGGTTCGGACTAATGAAAAACTGTTTTTT.

This clone was detected a few times. Distinct nucleotide sequences in the sample also encode this CDR3. This chain joins TRBV5-1 and TRBJ1-2; D gene unclear. This CDR3 is built from 13 residues. The germline gives CDR1 SGHRS, CDR2 YFSETQ. V lost 3 bases and J lost 2, with 8 bases in between. The CDR3 is CASSSDGNYGYTF. Here the CDR3 DNA reads TGCGCCAGCAGCTCGGACGGAAACTATGGCTACACCTTC. Using reference TRBV5-1 and TRBJ1-2 for the parts outside the CDR3, the full variable domain is KAGVTQTPRYLIKTRGQQVTLSCSPISGHRSVSWYQQTPGQGLQFLFEYFSETQRNKGNFPGRFSGRQFSNSRSEMNVSTLELGDSALYLCASSSDGNYGYTFGSGTRLTVV.

The gene calls are TRBV29-1 and TRBJ1-3; the D gene is possibly TRBD1 (5 bases). CDR1 is SQVTM, CDR2 ANQGSEA, per germline. This CDR3 contains 13 residues. Trimming pared 4 bases from V and 4 bases from J, leaving 11 bases between. The CDR3 DNA reads as TGCAGCGTTGGCCCAGGGTCAGGAAACACCATATATTTT. Amino acid sequence: CSVGPGSGNTIYF.

This chain links TRBV7-2 with TRBJ2-1; D is perhaps TRBD1 or TRBD2 (6 bases each). Germline CDR1 SGHTA, CDR2 FQGNSA. V was shortened by 5 bases and J by 5 bases, with 19 bases between the two germline ends. This CDR3 has 16 residues. DNA for the CDR3: TGTGCCAGCAGCCTGACCGGGGGCCCGATTAACAATGAGCAGTTCTTC. Residues: CASSLTGGPINNEQFF.

The chain's CDR3 is CASSLTDRGPTEAFF. The CDR3 nucleotides read TGTGCCAGCAGCCTAACGGACAGGGGGCCCACTGAAGCTTTCTTT. The chain employs TRBV5-4 and TRBJ1-1; the match to TRBD1 covers 11 bases. CDR1 is SGHNT, CDR2 YYREEE, per germline (reference sequence). J gave up 4 bases and V 4 bases, and 6 bases lay outside the gene matches. The CDR3 consists of 15 residues.

The rearrangement joins TRBV10-3 to TRBJ2-2, with TRBD2 matching over 7 bases. J lost 6 bases, V lost 5 bases, and 12 bases had no gene match. CDR1 is ENHRY and CDR2 is SYGVKD in the germline V gene. This CDR3 region has 16 residues. The chain's CDR3 is CAISRLADRKAGELFF. CDR3 coding DNA: TGTGCCATCAGTCGACTAGCTGACAGAAAGGCCGGGGAGCTGTTTTTT.

The V gene is TRBV5-1, the J gene TRBJ1-3; 8 positions agree with TRBD1. Germline V gene data show CDR1 as SGHRS and CDR2 as YFSETQ. J was trimmed by 3 bases and V by 5 bases; bases with no gene match: 7. The CDR3 totals 15 residues. The CDR3 region has the DNA TGCGCCAGCAGTTGGCAGGGGGCTAATGGAAACACCATATATTTT. Amino acid sequence: CASSWQGANGNTIYF.

The CDR3 DNA is TGTGCCTGGAGTTCCCTCGACAGGCCCGTAAAGGCTTTCTTT. As protein: CAWSSLDRPVKAFF. The V call is TRBV30, the J call TRBJ1-1; D might be TRBD1 (6 bases). Germline CDR1 GTSNPN, CDR2 SVGIG (reference sequence). The CDR3 has 14 amino acids. The V gene lost 2 bases and the J gene lost 11 bases, with 21 bases spanning the gap.

The chain joins TRBV7-2 to TRBJ2-5; TRBD2 agrees at 8 bases. The J segment lost 5 bases and the V segment lost 3 bases, leaving 8 bases of the junction unmatched. This CDR3 contains 15 residues. Germline V gene data show CDR1 as SGHTA and CDR2 as FQGNSA. The DNA for the CDR3 is TGTGCCAGCAGCTTGTCCGGACTAGCTCGGGAGACCCAGTACTTC. Its protein product is CASSLSGLARETQYF.

J is TRBJ2-3 and V is TRBV9; TRBD1 aligns across 7 bases. The CDR3 totals 16 residues. J lost 4 bases, V lost 4 bases, and 12 bases had no gene match. Germline values: CDR1 SGDLS, CDR2 YYNGEE. The CDR3 DNA sequence: TGTGCCAGCAGCCCAGTAGGACAGGCTTCGCCAGATACGCAGTATTTT. Encoded protein: CASSPVGQASPDTQYF.

The genes are TRBV4-3 and TRBJ1-4; a weak D match, TRBD1 (6 bases). From germline, CDR1 is LGHNA and CDR2 YSLEER. With 1 base removed from V and 8 bases from J, the gap between germline ends came to 17 bases. CDR3 size: 16 residues. The CDR3 DNA follows: TGCGCCAGCAGCCAAGGATTACACAGGGAGGACGAAAAACTGTTTTTT. It codes for CASSQGLHREDEKLFF.

This chain uses TRBV9 with TRBJ2-3, with D hard to call. Germline lookup yields CDR1 SGDLS and CDR2 YYNGEE. The CDR3 runs 14 residues. V was cut by 1 base and J by 9 bases, with 15 bases left in between. CDR3 nucleotides: TGTGCCAGCAGCGTAATGGCAGCCCAAGGCACGCAGTATTTT. Protein product: CASSVMAAQGTQYF.

The V and J genes are TRBV9 and TRBJ2-7, with a weak D call TRBD2 (7 bases). The V and J ends lost 3 bases and 6 bases respectively, with 13 bases between them. This CDR3 is built from 13 residues. CDR1 is SGDLS, CDR2 YYNGEE, per germline. The CDR3 here is CASSAIRGGEQYF. The CDR3 DNA is TGTGCCAGCAGCGCCATTAGGGGGGGCGAGCAGTACTTC.

CDR3 loop: CASSPQIAGEQFF. The CDR3 bases are TGTGCCAGCAGCCCCCAAATAGCGGGCGAGCAGTTCTTC. This sequence joins TRBV7-3 and TRBJ2-1; TRBD2 matches at 7 bases. The trim removed 5 bases at V and 10 bases at J, leaving 8 bases unmatched. This CDR3 is built from 13 residues. Germline-derived CDR1 and CDR2 are SGHTA and FQGTGA.

This chain joins TRBV7-9 and TRBJ1-2; perhaps TRBD1 as D (5 bases). The CDR3 loop spans 13 amino acids. Germline loops: CDR1 SEHNR, CDR2 FQNEAQ (reference sequence). V was shortened by 1 base and J by 2 bases, with 5 bases between the two germline ends. CDR3 sequence: CASSLGGNYGYTF. Written as DNA, the CDR3 is TGTGCCAGCAGCTTAGGGGGGAACTATGGCTACACCTTC.

The chain is built from TRBV19 and TRBJ2-5; D is perhaps TRBD2 (5 bases). V dropped 5 bases and J dropped 4 bases, with 17 bases sitting between them. The CDR3 has 15 amino acids. Germline assignment: CDR1 LNHDA and CDR2 SQIVND (reference sequence). CDR3 region: CASSPSPGRGETQYF. CDR3 DNA: TGTGCCAGTAGTCCCTCCCCGGGGAGAGGAGAGACCCAGTACTTC. Full variable domain (remainder filled in from reference TRBV19 and TRBJ2-5): DGGITQSPKYLFRKEGQNVTLSCEQNLNHDAMYWYRQDPGQGLRLIYYSQIVNDFQKGDIAEGYSVSREKKESFPLTVTSAQKNPTAFYLCASSPSPGRGETQYFGPGTRLLVL.